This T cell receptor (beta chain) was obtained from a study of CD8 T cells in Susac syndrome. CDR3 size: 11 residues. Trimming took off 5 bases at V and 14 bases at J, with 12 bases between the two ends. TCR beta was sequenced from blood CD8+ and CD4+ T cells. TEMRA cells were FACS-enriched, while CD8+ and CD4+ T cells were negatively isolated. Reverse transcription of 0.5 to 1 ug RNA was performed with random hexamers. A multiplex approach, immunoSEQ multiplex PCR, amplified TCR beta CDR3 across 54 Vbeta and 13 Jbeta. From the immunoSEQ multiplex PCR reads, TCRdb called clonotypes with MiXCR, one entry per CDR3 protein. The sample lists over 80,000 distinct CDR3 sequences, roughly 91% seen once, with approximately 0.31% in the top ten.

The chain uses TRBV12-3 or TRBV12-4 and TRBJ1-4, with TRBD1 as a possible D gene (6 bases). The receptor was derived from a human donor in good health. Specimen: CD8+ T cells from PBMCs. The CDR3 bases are TGTGCCAGCAGTCCCGGGACACTTCTGTTTTTT. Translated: CASSPGTLLFF.